One and the same sample provided the 32 T cell receptor beta chains below, sequenced in a study of blood T cell repertoires in COVID-19 (dated by TCRdb to the early 2020s). To prepare the library, the immunoSEQ multiplex PCR assay was applied. This immuneACCESS table, as held by TCRdb, lists in-frame sequences with V and J called but not all clones. Of the missing ones, under half trace to an unresolved V gene in checked studies; the others have no known cause. A total of 250,000 to 350,000 clones appear in this sample, 70% to 90% of them only once. The ten largest clones add up to 3.5% to 5.5% of the sample. Sequencing input: PBMCs or T cells enriched from blood (not recorded which). Every receptor here comes from a woman aged 25-40 years who had recovered from COVID-19.

The chain uses TRBV30 and TRBJ1-1; 10 nucleotides align to TRBD1. The CDR3 has 18 amino acids. The germline V gene has CDR1 GTSNPN and CDR2 SVGIG (reference sequence). With V trimmed by 2 bases and J by 5 bases, 17 bases remained unmatched. The CDR3 DNA follows: TGTGCCTGGAGTTTTCCCCCGGGACAGGGGCGCATGGGAACTGAAGCTTTCTTT. It encodes CAWSFPPGQGRMGTEAFF.

Details on this clone: Distinct nucleotide sequences in the sample also encode this CDR3. The gene calls are TRBV12-3 or TRBV12-4 and TRBJ1-2; unclear D gene. V lost 1 base, J lost 8 bases, and 5 bases lay in between. This CDR3 region has 11 residues. The CDR3 region is CASSLGAGYTF. The CDR3, as DNA: TGTGCCAGCAGTTTAGGGGCAGGCTACACCTTC.

The chain recombines TRBV5-4 with TRBJ2-7; 11 nucleotides match TRBD1. The germline V gene has CDR1 SGHNT and CDR2 YYREEE (reference sequence). This CDR3 spans 16 amino acids. The J segment lost 6 bases and the V segment lost 3 bases, leaving 11 bases of the junction unmatched. This CDR3 reads CASSSVAGQGASEQYF. In DNA, the CDR3 is TGTGCCAGCAGCTCCGTCGCTGGACAGGGGGCCTCCGAGCAGTACTTC.

The rearrangement links TRBV24-1 to TRBJ2-1, with 8 bases that match TRBD1. Per the germline V gene, CDR1 is KGHDR and CDR2 is SFDVKD. The CDR3 loop spans 15 amino acids. V lost 7 bases and J lost 0; bases outside the gene matches: 4. The CDR3 protein is CATRGQDSSYNEQFF. As DNA, the CDR3 is TGTGCCACCAGGGGACAGGACAGCTCCTACAATGAGCAGTTCTTC.

This clone was picked up one time. The V call is TRBV30, the J call TRBJ1-5; perhaps TRBD1 as D (5 bases). The V gene's germline CDR1 is GTSNPN and CDR2 SVGIG (reference sequence). This CDR3 is 13 amino acids long. V was trimmed by 3 bases and J by 3 bases, leaving 9 bases between them. The CDR3 DNA is TGTGCCTGGAGCACAGGCGTCAATCAGCCCCAGCATTTT. Amino acids: CAWSTGVNQPQHF.

The genes are TRBV28 and TRBJ1-1; weak D call: TRBD1 (6 bases). Trimming took 2 bases from V and 5 from J, leaving 15 bases between them. The CDR3 sequence is 15 residues long. Germline loops: CDR1 MDHEN, CDR2 SYDVKM. CDR3 residues: CASSLRRQVRTEAFF. CDR3 DNA sequence: TGTGCCAGCAGTTTAAGAAGACAGGTAAGAACTGAAGCTTTCTTT.

The rearrangement links TRBV10-3 to TRBJ1-2; 7 nucleotides align to TRBD1. The CDR3 has 15 residues. Trimming cost V 4 bases and J 8 bases; bases outside gene matches: 13. The germline V gene has CDR1 ENHRY and CDR2 SYGVKD. In nucleotides, the CDR3 is TGTGCCATCAGTGCCCTCCCGGGCCAGGGGGGCGGCTACACCTTC. This encodes CAISALPGQGGGYTF.

The chain recombines TRBV21-1 with TRBJ1-1. TRBV21-1 is designated a pseudogene. The CDR3 covers 15 residues. DNA for the CDR3: TGTGCCAGCAGCCCCGGGGGAGGACCGAACACTGAAGCTTTCTTT. Translating it yields CASSPGGGPNTEAFF.

The V and J genes are TRBV19 and TRBJ2-5, with 11 positions matching TRBD2. CDR3 length: 15 residues. Germline loops: CDR1 LNHDA, CDR2 SQIVND (reference sequence). V gave up 6 bases and J gave up 2 bases; unmatched junction bases: 5. The CDR3 DNA sequence: TGTGCCAGTAGCTTGGGGACTAGCGGACAAGAGACCCAGTACTTC. This encodes CASSLGTSGQETQYF.

The rearrangement joins TRBV30 to TRBJ1-2; no clear D. The CDR3 length is 13 residues. CDR1 GTSNPN and CDR2 SVGIG come from the germline V gene (reference sequence). V shed 5 bases and J shed 2 bases, with 12 bases lying between them. The CDR3 region has the DNA TGTGCCTGGGCCCTTTGGGAGAACTATGGCTACACCTTC. Translated, it gives CAWALWENYGYTF.

This clone has a handful of counts. The rearrangement joins TRBV27 to TRBJ2-1; TRBD2 aligns across 8 bases. CDR1 MNHEY and CDR2 SMNVEV come from the germline V gene (reference sequence). With V trimmed by 4 bases and J by 9 bases, 11 bases remained unmatched. This CDR3 has 15 amino acids. The CDR3 DNA is TGTGCCAGCAGTTGGACGACGGACGGGAGGGTTGAGCAGTTCTTC. Encoded protein: CASSWTTDGRVEQFF.

The CDR3 sequence: CANNQFYRGRETQYF. CDR3 DNA sequence: TGTGCCAACAATCAATTTTACAGGGGGAGAGAGACCCAGTACTTC. This chain uses TRBV24-1 with TRBJ2-5; 8 bases fit TRBD1. Germline values: CDR1 KGHDR, CDR2 SFDVKD. V trimming: 11 bases; J trimming: 4 bases; junction bases outside the gene matches: 14. The CDR3 runs 15 residues.

This clone came up many times. The chain recombines TRBV9 with TRBJ1-3, with D uncertain. Germline V gene data show CDR1 as SGDLS and CDR2 as YYNGEE. V gave up 0 bases and J gave up 0 bases, with 4 bases separating them. The CDR3 is 14 amino acids. The CDR3 loop is CASSVGPSGNTIYF. The CDR3 nucleotides read TGTGCCAGCAGCGTAGGGCCCTCTGGAAACACCATATATTTT. The full variable domain, its missing parts supplied by reference TRBV9 and TRBJ1-3, is DSGVTQTPKHLITATGQRVTLRCSPRSGDLSVYWYQQSLDQGLQFLIQYYNGEERAKGNILERFSAQQFPDLHSELNLSSLELGDSALYFCASSVGPSGNTIYFGEGSWLTVV.

The chain is built from TRBV3-1 (or the pseudogene TRBV3-2) and TRBJ2-3; the match to TRBD2 covers 8 bases. Per germline, CDR1 LGHDT and CDR2 YNNKEL (reference sequence). J lost 4 bases, V lost 0 bases, and 9 bases had no gene match. The CDR3 has 17 amino acids. DNA for the CDR3: TGTGCCAGCAGCCAAGATGGTGGCGGGGGGTTCGCAGATACGCAGTATTTT. Protein sequence: CASSQDGGGGFADTQYF.

As DNA, the CDR3 is TGTGCCAGCAGTTTCGCGGGCTCTGGGGCCAACGTCCTGACTTTC. Encoded protein: CASSFAGSGANVLTF. The chain joins TRBV27 to TRBJ2-6, with D perhaps matching TRBD2 (5 bases). CDR3 length equals 15 residues. Germline V gene sequence: CDR1 MNHEY, CDR2 SMNVEV (reference sequence). Deletions cut 3 bases from V and 0 bases from J, with 6 bases between. Together with reference TRBV27 and TRBJ2-6, the CDR3 gives the full variable domain: EAQVTQNPRYLITVTGKKLTVTCSQNMNHEYMSWYRQDPGLGLRQIYYSMNVEVTDKGDVPEGYKVSRKEKRNFPLILESPSPNQTSLYFCASSFAGSGANVLTFGAGSRLTVL.

This clone showed up just a few times. The chain employs TRBV5-1 and TRBJ2-1; 8 bases fit TRBD2. The CDR3 is made up of 14 amino acids. The germline V gene has CDR1 SGHRS and CDR2 YFSETQ. The V and J ends lost 5 bases and 7 bases, in that order; junction bases with no gene match: 8. CDR3 region: CASSGAGDLNEQFF. CDR3 DNA: TGCGCCAGCAGTGGAGCGGGAGATTTGAATGAGCAGTTCTTC.

The chain couples TRBV10-2 to TRBJ2-1, with D unresolved. Germline assignment: CDR1 WSHSY and CDR2 SAAADI. The CDR3 is made up of 14 amino acids. V was shortened by 0 bases and J by 13 bases, with 16 bases between the two germline ends. CDR3 coding DNA: TGCGCCAGCAGTGAGTCGATCCTCCAGACATTACAGTTCTTC. Protein product: CASSESILQTLQFF.

The chain recombines TRBV28 with TRBJ1-1; the match to TRBD1 covers 12 bases. Germline values: CDR1 MDHEN, CDR2 SYDVKM. This CDR3 region has 18 residues. The V and J ends lost 4 bases and 2 bases, in that order; junction bases with no gene match: 11. In DNA, the CDR3 is TGTGCCAGCAGTTATTCCCCTTGGGACAGGGGGCGTAACACTGAAGCTTTCTTT. Amino acid sequence: CASSYSPWDRGRNTEAFF.

V gene TRBV28 combines with J gene TRBJ2-7, with TRBD1 matching over 7 bases. The CDR3 has 16 amino acids. After removal of 5 bases from V and 0 bases from J, the junction contained 10 bases not matched to a gene. From germline, CDR1 is MDHEN and CDR2 SYDVKM. CDR3 sequence reads: CASSDRPGQSSYEQYF. The CDR3 region has the DNA TGTGCCAGCAGTGACCGACCGGGACAGAGCTCCTACGAGCAGTACTTC.

This chain joins TRBV2 and TRBJ2-6, with a tentative D call TRBD1 (5 bases). CDR1 and CDR2 (germline): SNHLY, FYNNEI. V lost 7 bases and J lost 4, with 11 bases in between. This CDR3 is built from 14 residues. The CDR3 protein is CASTAGIGANVLTF. Here the CDR3 DNA reads TGTGCCAGCACCGCAGGGATCGGGGCCAACGTCCTGACTTTC. Filled out from reference TRBV2 and TRBJ2-6, the complete variable domain reads EPEVTQTPSHQVTQMGQEVILRCVPISNHLYFYWYRQILGQKVEFLVSFYNNEISEKSEIFDDQFSVERPDGSNFTLKIRSTKLEDSAMYFCASTAGIGANVLTFGAGSRLTVL.

The chain recombines TRBV18 with TRBJ2-1; 11 positions agree with TRBD2. CDR3 size: 19 residues. Trimming at V came to 3 bases and at J to 2 bases, leaving 12 bases not matched to a gene. Germline values: CDR1 KGHSH, CDR2 LQKENI. The CDR3 coding sequence is TGTGCCAGCTCACCCCCTAATCGCCTAGCGGGGGGCCCCTACAATGAGCAGTTCTTC. Its protein product is CASSPPNRLAGGPYNEQFF.

V is TRBV24-1 and J is TRBJ2-1; TRBD1 agrees at 7 bases. Per the germline V gene, CDR1 is KGHDR and CDR2 is SFDVKD. The CDR3 spans 15 residues. V was pared by 0 bases and J by 5 bases, with 3 bases of the junction left unmatched. The CDR3, as DNA: TGTGCCACCAGTGATTTGGGACAGGCTAACAATGAGCAGTTCTTC. It codes for CATSDLGQANNEQFF.

About this clone: Mismatch with germline at one junction end may stem from a read error. V usage is TRBV5-1 and J usage is TRBJ1-1, with D maybe TRBD1 (5 bases). This CDR3 contains 15 residues. Germline CDR1 reads SGHRS; CDR2 reads YFSETQ. CDR3: CASSLAGRGNTQAFF. CDR3 DNA sequence: TGCGCCAGCAGCTTGGCAGGGCGTGGGAACACTCAAGCTTTCTTT.

V and J are TRBV5-4 and TRBJ1-2, with a weak D call TRBD1 (6 bases). The V gene lost 0 bases and the J gene lost 2 bases, with 8 bases spanning the gap. This CDR3 spans 14 amino acids. In germline, CDR1 is SGHNT, CDR2 YYREEE (reference sequence). The chain's CDR3 is CASSLDRANYGYTF. The CDR3 DNA reads TGTGCCAGCAGCTTGGACAGGGCGAACTATGGCTACACCTTC.

The chain recombines TRBV19 with TRBJ2-7, with 9 bases aligning to TRBD2. This CDR3 spans 14 amino acids. Germline trimming cut 4 bases from V and 0 bases from J; bases unmatched to any gene: 1. The germline gives CDR1 LNHDA, CDR2 SQIVND (reference sequence). As DNA, the CDR3 is TGTGCCAGTAGTAAACTAGCGGGCTCCTACGAGCAGTACTTC. Translated, it gives CASSKLAGSYEQYF.

This chain connects TRBV5-1 to TRBJ2-5, with D possibly matching TRBD1 (6 bases). Between the trimmed V and J ends, which lost 1 base and 5 bases, there was a span of 6 bases. Germline CDR1 is SGHRS and CDR2 is YFSETQ. This CDR3 is built from 12 residues. CDR3 amino acids: CASSLRGETQYF. The CDR3 coding sequence is TGCGCCAGCAGCTTGAGGGGGGAGACCCAGTACTTC.

The gene calls are TRBV19 and TRBJ1-3, with 7 bases matching TRBD1. The CDR3 is 16 amino acids. The V and J ends lost 6 bases and 2 bases, in that order; junction bases with no gene match: 10. CDR1 and CDR2 (germline): LNHDA, SQIVND (reference sequence). The CDR3 DNA is TGTGCCAGTAGGCCACCGGGACAGTTGACTGGAAACACCATATATTTT. It specifies CASRPPGQLTGNTIYF.

The chain has TRBV5-1 and TRBJ2-1; 7 nucleotides match TRBD1. The CDR3 is made up of 16 amino acids. Per the germline V gene, CDR1 is SGHRS and CDR2 is YFSETQ. V shed 2 bases and J 5 bases; nucleotides not matched to a gene: 10. The CDR3 reads CASSFTGAGNDNEQFF. The CDR3 region has the DNA TGCGCCAGCAGCTTTACAGGGGCCGGAAATGACAATGAGCAGTTCTTC.

Only one count was recorded for this clone. The J gene is TRBJ1-1, the V gene TRBV7-2; possibly TRBD1 for D (6 bases). The V and J ends lost 1 base and 5 bases respectively, with 11 bases between them. From germline, CDR1 is SGHTA and CDR2 FQGNSA. The CDR3 is 14 residues long. CDR3 sequence reads: CASSLGGGGTEAFF. As DNA, the CDR3 is TGTGCCAGCAGCTTAGGAGGGGGTGGGACTGAAGCTTTCTTT.

The chain links TRBV20-1 to TRBJ1-4; D not resolved. The CDR3 runs to 11 residues. Germline V gives CDR1 DFQATT, CDR2 SNEGSKA (reference sequence). Trimming cost V 2 bases and J 6 bases, with 4 bases left between them. Here the CDR3 reads CSARRDEKLFF. For the CDR3, the DNA is TGCAGTGCTAGACGGGATGAAAAACTGTTTTTT.

This clone was observed a handful of times. The DNA of the CDR3 is TGTGCCAGCAGCCCTTACCGGGGGTCCTACGAGCAGTACTTC. It is translated as CASSPYRGSYEQYF. The rearrangement links TRBV7-2 to TRBJ2-7; possible D gene TRBD2, 6 bases. The CDR3 runs 14 residues. The germline V gene has CDR1 SGHTA and CDR2 FQGNSA. The V end was cut by 5 bases, the J end by 1 base, with 12 bases between. Combining the CDR3 with reference TRBV7-2 and TRBJ2-7 gives the whole variable domain GAGVSQSPSNKVTEKGKDVELRCDPISGHTALYWYRQSLGQGLEFLIYFQGNSAPDKSGLPSDRFSAERTGGSVSTLTIQRTQQEDSAVYLCASSPYRGSYEQYFGPGTRLTVT.

The chain employs TRBV7-6 and TRBJ2-7; 11 nucleotides line up with TRBD2. The V segment lost 5 bases and the J segment 6 bases; nucleotides outside the gene matches: 12. The germline V gene encodes CDR1 SGHVS and CDR2 FNYEAQ. The CDR3 covers 16 residues. CDR3 DNA sequence: TGTGCCAGCAGCCCCTTAGCGGGAGGGTCCCCAAGCGAGCAGTACTTC. Amino acid sequence: CASSPLAGGSPSEQYF.